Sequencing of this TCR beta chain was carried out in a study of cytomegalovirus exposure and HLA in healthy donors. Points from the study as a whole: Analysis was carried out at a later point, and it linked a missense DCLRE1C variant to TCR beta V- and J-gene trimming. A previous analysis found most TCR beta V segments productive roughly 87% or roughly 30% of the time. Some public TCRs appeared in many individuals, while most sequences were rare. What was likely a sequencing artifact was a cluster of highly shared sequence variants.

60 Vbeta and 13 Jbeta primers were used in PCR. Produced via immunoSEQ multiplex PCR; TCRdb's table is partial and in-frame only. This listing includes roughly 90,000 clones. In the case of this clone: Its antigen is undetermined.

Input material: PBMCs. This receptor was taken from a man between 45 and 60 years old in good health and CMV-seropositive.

CDR3 sequence reads: CASSLGPPRRIANYGYTF. The CDR3 DNA sequence: TGTGCCAGCAGTTTGGGCCCGCCGCGCAGGATAGCTAACTATGGCTACACCTTC. The rearrangement uses TRBV27 and TRBJ1-2, with unresolved D. Germline assignment: CDR1 MNHEY and CDR2 SMNVEV (reference sequence). Trimming took off 3 bases at V and 0 bases at J, with 20 bases between the two ends. The CDR3 has 18 amino acids.